The rows below give T cell receptor beta chains drawn from one sample of a study of graft-versus-host responses after intestinal transplantation. Antigens for these TCRs are unknown. Here immunoSEQ multiplex PCR was the method, and the copy in TCRdb shows in-frame clones only, minus some. This table holds roughly 120,000 clones, less than 95% found once. Sequenced material: unstimulated CD4+ T cells sorted from spleen or lymph node cells, taken before intestinal transplant. These receptors were taken from a human donor who received an intestinal transplant. Both conserved end residues are part of each CDR3. Fields, in order: V gene, clone size, J gene, D gene, CDR3 protein, CDR3 DNA. The D gene is left open where the match is weak. The size of a clone is reported for some rows only, either as once, few or many, or as a class for expanded clones.

TRBV5-5	.	TRBJ1-3	.	CASSFLASSGNTIYF	TGTGCCAGCAGCTTTCTAGCTAGCTCTGGAAACACCATATATTTT
TRBV28	few	TRBJ2-2	TRBD2	CASSLRGLYRNTGELFF	TGTGCCAGCAGTTTGCGGGGGTTGTACAGGAACACCGGGGAGCTGTTTTTT
TRBV7-8	.	TRBJ1-2	.	CASSLVWGGRGYTF	TGTGCCAGCAGCTTAGTCTGGGGGGGCAGAGGCTACACCTTC
TRBV6-5	few	TRBJ2-3	TRBD2	CASSKLAGGPVTQYF	TGTGCCAGCAGTAAATTAGCGGGAGGGCCCGTTACGCAGTATTTT
TRBV19	.	TRBJ2-7	TRBD1	CASNPPGQVYEQYF	TGTGCCAGTAATCCCCCGGGACAGGTCTACGAGCAGTACTTC
TRBV5-1	.	TRBJ1-1	.	CASSLGLLYGNTEAFF	TGCGCCAGCAGCTTGGGCCTATTATATGGGAACACTGAAGCTTTCTTT
TRBV5-1	.	TRBJ2-7	TRBD1	CASSLEGAPGEQYF	TGCGCCAGCAGCTTGGAGGGGGCCCCAGGCGAGCAGTACTTC
TRBV25-1	.	TRBJ1-1	TRBD1	CASRGQSNTEAFF	TGTGCCAGCAGGGGACAGAGTAACACTGAAGCTTTCTTT
TRBV9	.	TRBJ2-3	TRBD2	CASSFPRGSGKLPSTDTQYF	TGTGCCAGCAGCTTTCCTAGGGGTAGCGGGAAACTTCCTAGCACAGATACGCAGTATTTT
TRBV10-3	.	TRBJ1-1	TRBD1	CAISRQGIDTEAFF	TGTGCCATCAGTAGACAGGGAATCGACACTGAAGCTTTCTTT
TRBV28	.	TRBJ1-2	.	CASTSQTRTWNYGYTF	TGTGCCAGCACCTCCCAGACCCGGACATGGAACTATGGCTACACCTTC
TRBV4-3	once	TRBJ2-2	.	CASSQDPRGHRELFF	TGCGCCAGCAGCCAAGATCCCAGGGGTCACCGGGAGCTGTTTTTT
TRBV6-6	.	TRBJ2-1	.	CASSYQDWGREDEQFF	TGTGCCAGCAGTTACCAAGATTGGGGCAGGGAAGATGAGCAGTTCTTC
TRBV10-2	.	TRBJ2-1	.	CASSRTALVYREQFF	TGCGCCAGCAGCCGGACAGCCCTAGTCTACAGAGAGCAGTTCTTC
TRBV29-1	.	TRBJ2-5	TRBD1	CSVRFGQGGQETQYF	TGCAGCGTTCGATTCGGACAGGGAGGACAAGAGACCCAGTACTTC
TRBV27	.	TRBJ2-2	.	CASSLRTGELFF	TGTGCCAGCAGTTTACGGACCGGGGAGCTGTTTTTT
TRBV5-1	.	TRBJ2-7	.	CASSLGVTGQDEQYF	TGCGCCAGCAGCTTGGGAGTGACAGGTCAGGACGAGCAGTACTTC
TRBV6-5	.	TRBJ2-7	.	CASSRTGRGYEQYF	TGTGCCAGCAGCCGCACAGGGAGGGGCTACGAGCAGTACTTC
TRBV5-1	.	TRBJ1-1	.	CASSPAGFSEAFF	TGCGCCAGCAGCCCCGCAGGGTTTAGTGAAGCTTTCTTT
TRBV19	.	TRBJ1-2	TRBD1	CASSGQVHYGYTF	TGTGCCAGTAGTGGACAGGTCCACTATGGCTACACCTTC
TRBV6-1	.	TRBJ1-2	TRBD1	CASSEGQGYYGYTF	TGTGCCAGCAGCGAGGGACAGGGTTACTATGGCTACACCTTC
TRBV5-1	.	TRBJ2-3	.	CASSPYPGTDTQYF	TGCGCCAGCAGCCCCTACCCAGGGACAGATACGCAGTATTTT
TRBV5-1	.	TRBJ1-2	.	CASSLAGVSDGYTF	TGCGCCAGCAGCTTGGCCGGGGTTTCGGATGGCTACACCTTC
TRBV7-2	.	TRBJ2-2	.	CASSLAQGGTGELFF	TGTGCCAGCAGCTTAGCCCAGGGCGGAACCGGGGAGCTGTTTTTT
TRBV9	.	TRBJ2-1	TRBD2	CASSAFGGVVTYNEQFF	TGTGCCAGCAGCGCCTTTGGGGGGGTGGTCACCTACAATGAGCAGTTCTTC
TRBV10-3	.	TRBJ2-2	.	CAISSSEYTGELFF	TGTGCCATCAGTTCAAGCGAGTACACCGGGGAGCTGTTTTTT
TRBV10-3	.	TRBJ2-1	TRBD1	CAISPQGANGEQFF	TGTGCCATCAGCCCACAGGGGGCCAACGGGGAGCAGTTCTTC
TRBV30	.	TRBJ1-5	.	CAWSVRRSINQPQHF	TGTGCCTGGAGTGTACGGAGAAGTATCAATCAGCCCCAGCATTTT
TRBV7-9	.	TRBJ2-1	.	CASSRGGDEQFF	TGTGCCAGCTCTAGGGGGGGCGATGAGCAGTTCTTC
TRBV6-1	.	TRBJ2-1	TRBD2	CASTWGGSYNEQFF	TGTGCCAGCACCTGGGGGGGATCCTACAATGAGCAGTTCTTC
TRBV30	.	TRBJ2-4	.	CAWSVLRGENIQYF	TGTGCCTGGAGTGTACTTCGAGGAGAAAACATTCAGTACTTC
TRBV4-1	.	TRBJ2-4	.	CASSQVWTIKNIQYF	TGCGCCAGCAGCCAAGTATGGACAATCAAAAACATTCAGTACTTC
TRBV11-2	.	TRBJ2-7	.	CASSLGGDYEQYF	TGTGCCAGCAGCTTAGGGGGGGACTACGAGCAGTACTTC
TRBV5-1	.	TRBJ2-3	TRBD2	CASCPGRGTDTQYF	TGCGCCAGCTGTCCGGGGCGGGGGACAGATACGCAGTATTTT
TRBV5-1	.	TRBJ1-2	TRBD1	CASSSPYTGTDNYGYTF	TGCGCCAGCAGCTCCCCCTATACCGGGACAGACAACTATGGCTACACCTTC
TRBV7-6	.	TRBJ1-1	TRBD1	CASSQDRANTEAFF	TGTGCCAGCAGCCAGGACAGGGCGAACACTGAAGCTTTCTTT
TRBV7-2	once	TRBJ2-2	TRBD2	CASSPHPGIAGFSVGELFF	TGTGCCAGCAGCCCCCATCCCGGAATAGCGGGATTCTCGGTCGGGGAGCTGTTTTTT
TRBV18	.	TRBJ2-3	.	CASSPLERAGRTDTQYF	TGTGCCAGCTCCCCCCTGGAGAGGGCGGGTAGGACAGATACGCAGTATTTT
TRBV4-3	.	TRBJ2-6	.	CASSQTVTGANVLTF	TGCGCCAGCAGCCAAACAGTTACTGGGGCCAACGTCCTGACTTTC